This T cell receptor beta chain was identified in a study of blood T cells in healthy people across ages. Through a sample-barcoded 5' primer and a J-beta primer mix, a second PCR was run for roughly 7 to 12 cycles. Researchers report that each sample yielded at least 3 million CDR3-containing paired-end reads. TCRdb used MiXCR to reprocess the 5' RACE reads, holding one entry per CDR3 protein. The sample contains approximately 490,000 distinct CDR3 sequences, about 24% of which appear only once. This CDR3 has 15 residues. After removal of 0 bases from V and 3 bases from J, the junction contained 7 bases not matched to a gene. From germline, CDR1 is DFQATT and CDR2 SNEGSKA (reference sequence). These data are also associated with another study on T cells of mothers and their children.

The TCR sequence derives from a boy between 10 and 17 years old in good health. The chain joins TRBV20-1 to TRBJ2-7; 8 bases are shared with TRBD1. Input material: blood. CDR3 nucleotides: TGCAGTGCTAGAGATTCGGGACAGGTATTCTACGAGCAGTACTTC. Protein: CSARDSGQVFYEQYF.